A single TCR beta chain is shown here with its context. Produced via immunoSEQ multiplex PCR; TCRdb's table is partial and in-frame only. The sample consists of some 300,000 clones, 70% to 90% of them appearing once. This CDR3 contains 16 residues. J was trimmed by 1 base and V by 0 bases; bases with no gene match: 5. Per the germline V gene, CDR1 is MDHEN and CDR2 is SYDVKM. The sample belongs to a study of blood T cell repertoires in COVID-19. Study summary: The study drew acute and convalescent COVID-19 samples from the United States, Italy and Spain.

This chain uses TRBV28 with TRBJ2-5; TRBD1 matches 7 bases. The specimen was peripheral blood. This TCR was recovered from a young woman who had recovered from COVID-19. This CDR3 reads CASSLWTGLSQETQYF. In nucleotides, the CDR3 is TGTGCCAGCAGTTTATGGACAGGGCTGTCCCAAGAGACCCAGTACTTC.